This T cell receptor (beta chain) stems from a study of T cells in Graves' hyperthyroidism and ophthalmopathy. Overall study results and limits: Ophthalmopathy was distinguished from stable hyperthyroidism by 13 V-J signatures.

Graves' hyperthyroidism without ophthalmopathy progression within 18 months was termed stable. Patients showing uncontrolled infection, other autoimmune disease, pregnancy or lactation were ineligible. PBMCs stemmed from less than 13 ml fresh peripheral blood. Amplified TCR beta CDR3 regions came from RNA transcripts. Researchers ran a first-round RT-PCR on the TCR CDR3 using the HTBI primer set. MiXCR, applied by TCRdb to the multiplex PCR reads, yields one record per CDR3 protein. The sample records about 400,000 distinct CDR3 sequences, more than 15% being singletons. The CDR3 contains 16 residues. Trimming stripped 5 bases from V and 5 bases from J, with 18 bases between. CDR1 is SGHTA and CDR2 is FQGTGA in the germline V gene. Note on this clonotype: No antigen is known for it.

Sequencing input: blood. The origin of this receptor is a woman under 30 with Graves' hyperthyroidism. The chain couples TRBV7-3 to TRBJ2-2; D may be TRBD1 or TRBD2 (5 bases each). The CDR3 reads CASSPEGRALTGELFF. CDR3 nucleotides: TGTGCCAGCAGCCCAGAGGGCAGGGCTTTGACCGGGGAGCTGTTTTTT.